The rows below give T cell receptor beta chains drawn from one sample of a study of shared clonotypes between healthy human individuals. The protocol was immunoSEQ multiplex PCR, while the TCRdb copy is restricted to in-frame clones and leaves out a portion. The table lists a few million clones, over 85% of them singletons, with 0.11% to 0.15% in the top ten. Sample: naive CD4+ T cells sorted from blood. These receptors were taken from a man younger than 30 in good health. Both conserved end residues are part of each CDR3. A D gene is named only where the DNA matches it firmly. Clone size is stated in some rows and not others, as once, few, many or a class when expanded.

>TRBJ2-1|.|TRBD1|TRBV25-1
TGTGCCAGCAGTCCCGTCCCGGGACAGGGGTTTTTGAATGAGCAGTTCTTC
CASSPVPGQGFLNEQFF
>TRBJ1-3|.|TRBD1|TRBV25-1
TGTGCCAGCCAGGGGGGTAGCTCTGGAAACACCATATATTTT
CASQGGSSGNTIYF
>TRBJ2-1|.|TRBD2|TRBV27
TGTGCCAGCGTCGGCGGGGGGGCGGGAGAGCAGTTCTTC
CASVGGGAGEQFF
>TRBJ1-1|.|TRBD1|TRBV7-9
TGTGCCAGCAGCCCAGGGGGACGGTGGAACACTGAAGCTTTCTTT
CASSPGGRWNTEAFF
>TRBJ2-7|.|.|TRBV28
TGTGCCAGCAGTTTAAGCGGCACCCTCCCACCCTACGAGCAGTACTTC
CASSLSGTLPPYEQYF
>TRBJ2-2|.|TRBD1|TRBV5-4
TGTGCCAGCAGCTCGGGACAGGAGCCTACCGGGGAGCTGTTTTTT
CASSSGQEPTGELFF
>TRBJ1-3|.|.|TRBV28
TGTGCCAGCAATGCGGTGGGCGTAGGGGTCACCATATATTTT
CASNAVGVGVTIYF
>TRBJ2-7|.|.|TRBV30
TGTGCCTGGGGGGGGACCTTCTACGAGCAGTACTTC
CAWGGTFYEQYF
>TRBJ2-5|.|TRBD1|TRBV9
TGTGCCAGCAGCGTATCAGGGGGTGGGAAAGAGACCCAGTACTTC
CASSVSGGGKETQYF
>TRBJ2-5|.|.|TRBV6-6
TGTGCCAGCAGTTACGACGGAGGCGTAGGGACCCAGTACTTC
CASSYDGGVGTQYF
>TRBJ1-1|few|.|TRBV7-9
TGTGCCAGCAGCCCGGGACGGGGGAACACTGAAGCTTTCTTT
CASSPGRGNTEAFF
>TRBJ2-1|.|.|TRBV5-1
TGCGCCAGCAGCTTGGCGCCAGGCCCTCACAATGAGCAGTTCTTC
CASSLAPGPHNEQFF
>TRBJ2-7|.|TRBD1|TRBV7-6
TGTGCCAGCAGCTGGGCAGGGGGCTCCTACGAGCAGTACTTC
CASSWAGGSYEQYF
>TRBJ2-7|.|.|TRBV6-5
TGTGCCAGCAGTTACTCTCGCGGTCCCTACGAGCAGTACTTC
CASSYSRGPYEQYF
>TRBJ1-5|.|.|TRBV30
TGTGCCTGGAGTGTGAGTAGCAATCAGCCCCAGCATTTT
CAWSVSSNQPQHF
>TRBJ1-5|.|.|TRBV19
TGTGCCAGTAGTATAGGTGTGACCTTACATCAGCCCCAGCATTTT
CASSIGVTLHQPQHF
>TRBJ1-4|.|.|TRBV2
TGTGCCATTTTTGCAACTAATGAAAAACTGTTTTTT
CAIFATNEKLFF
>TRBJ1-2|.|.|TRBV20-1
TGCAGTGCTAGCCATGACTATGGCTACACCTTC
CSASHDYGYTF
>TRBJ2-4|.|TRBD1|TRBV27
TGTGCCAGCAGTTCGCCGGGACAGGGTAAAAACATTCAGTACTTC
CASSSPGQGKNIQYF
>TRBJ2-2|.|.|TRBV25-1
TGTGCCAGCAGTGTAGCAGGGACCGCCGGGGAGCTGTTTTTT
CASSVAGTAGELFF
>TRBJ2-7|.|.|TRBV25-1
TGTGCCAGCAGTGAATTCGAGGCTAGCCCTCTCTTGGAGCAGTACTTC
CASSEFEASPLLEQYF
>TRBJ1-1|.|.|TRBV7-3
TGTGCCAGCAGCTTAACGGCGCAGAACACTGAAGCTTTCTTT
CASSLTAQNTEAFF
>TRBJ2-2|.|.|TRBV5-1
TGCGCCAGCAGCTTGGAAGGGCCCGACACCGGGGAGCTGTTTTTT
CASSLEGPDTGELFF
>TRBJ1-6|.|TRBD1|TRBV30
TGTGCCTGGGGGGGACAGGGAGGGTATTCACCCCTCCACTTT
CAWGGQGGYSPLHF
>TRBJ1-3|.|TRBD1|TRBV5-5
TGTGCCAGCAGCTTGGGGCAGGGGGCTTTCTCTGGAAACACCATATATTTT
CASSLGQGAFSGNTIYF
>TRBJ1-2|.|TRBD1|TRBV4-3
TGCGCCAGCAGCCAAGAGTCAGGGGGCAGCTATGGCTACACCTTC
CASSQESGGSYGYTF
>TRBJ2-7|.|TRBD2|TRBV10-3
TGTGCCATCAGTGGAAATCGGGGGGGCTCCTACGAGCAGTACTTC
CAISGNRGGSYEQYF
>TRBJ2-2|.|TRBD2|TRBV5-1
TGCGCCAGCAGCTTCCAAGCGGGAGGGACCGGGGAGCTGTTTTTT
CASSFQAGGTGELFF